These T cell receptor beta chains were read from a single sample in a study of shared clonotypes between healthy human individuals. TCRdb's copy holds only in-frame clones and misses some; the assay was immunoSEQ multiplex PCR. The sample shows 2 million to 2.5 million clones, 90% to 95% of them seen only once. The sequenced sample consisted of naive CD4+ T cells from PBMCs. Receptors originate from a man aged 18 to 30 in good health. Some clones in this sample may be carry-over from other donors' samples. Each CDR3 is given with its conserved first and last residue. Fields, in order: J gene, D gene, V gene, clone size, CDR3 DNA, CDR3 protein. A D gene is named only where the DNA matches it firmly. Clone size is stated in some rows and not others, as once, few, many or a class when expanded.

j_call: TRBJ2-5; d_call: .; v_call: TRBV28; clone_size: .; cdr3_nt: TGTGCCAGCAGTTTACCAGGGTCGAGTTTTTTAGGGACCCAGTACTTC; cdr3_aa: CASSLPGSSFLGTQYF
j_call: TRBJ2-1; d_call: TRBD1; v_call: TRBV7-6; clone_size: .; cdr3_nt: TGTGCCAGCAGCTTAGCCCGGGACAGGGGGCGGAATGAGCAGTTCTTC; cdr3_aa: CASSLARDRGRNEQFF
j_call: TRBJ2-2; d_call: .; v_call: TRBV6-4; clone_size: .; cdr3_nt: TGTGCCAGCAGCAGGGGCACCGGGGAGCTGTTTTTT; cdr3_aa: CASSRGTGELFF
j_call: TRBJ2-2; d_call: TRBD1; v_call: TRBV4-1; clone_size: once; cdr3_nt: TGCGCCAGCAGCCAGGATGACAGGGGCGGCACCGGGGAGCTGTTTTTT; cdr3_aa: CASSQDDRGGTGELFF
j_call: TRBJ1-1; d_call: .; v_call: TRBV5-4; clone_size: .; cdr3_nt: TGTGCCAGCAGCTTGGCCGGGCACGGAGGTTATACTGAAGCTTTCTTT; cdr3_aa: CASSLAGHGGYTEAFF
j_call: TRBJ2-1; d_call: TRBD2; v_call: TRBV5-4; clone_size: once; cdr3_nt: TGTGCCAGCAGCTTGGGGGTAGCGGGAGAGGAGAATGAGCAGTTCTTC; cdr3_aa: CASSLGVAGEENEQFF
j_call: TRBJ2-3; d_call: TRBD1; v_call: TRBV28; clone_size: .; cdr3_nt: TGTGCCAGCAGTTCACGGACAGGGTACACAGATACGCAGTATTTT; cdr3_aa: CASSSRTGYTDTQYF
j_call: TRBJ2-6; d_call: .; v_call: TRBV7-8; clone_size: .; cdr3_nt: TGTGCCAGCAGCTTCGGCGGGCTCTCTGGGGCCAACGTCCTGACTTTC; cdr3_aa: CASSFGGLSGANVLTF
j_call: TRBJ2-5; d_call: .; v_call: TRBV5-4; clone_size: .; cdr3_nt: TGTGCCAGCAGCTTGAGGAGGGACACTGAGGACCAGTACTTC; cdr3_aa: CASSLRRDTEDQYF
j_call: TRBJ2-1; d_call: TRBD2; v_call: TRBV28; clone_size: .; cdr3_nt: TGTGCCAGCAGTTTGGTCGCGGGAGCCTACAATGAGCAGTTCTTC; cdr3_aa: CASSLVAGAYNEQFF
j_call: TRBJ2-5; d_call: .; v_call: TRBV7-9; clone_size: .; cdr3_nt: TGTGCCAGCAGCTTACGGACAGCTTACCAAGAGACCCAGTACTTC; cdr3_aa: CASSLRTAYQETQYF
j_call: TRBJ2-7; d_call: .; v_call: TRBV28; clone_size: .; cdr3_nt: TGTGCCAGCAGGTCGGAGGGGGAGGGCCGGTACGAGCAGTACTTC; cdr3_aa: CASRSEGEGRYEQYF
j_call: TRBJ1-1; d_call: TRBD1; v_call: TRBV6-6; clone_size: .; cdr3_nt: TGTGCCAGCAGTGGTTTCGAGACAGGGGGAACTGAAGCTTTCTTT; cdr3_aa: CASSGFETGGTEAFF
j_call: TRBJ2-5; d_call: .; v_call: TRBV5-6; clone_size: .; cdr3_nt: TGTGCCAGCAGCTTCCCGGAGGAGACCCAGTACTTC; cdr3_aa: CASSFPEETQYF
j_call: TRBJ2-7; d_call: TRBD1; v_call: TRBV7-9; clone_size: .; cdr3_nt: TGTGCCAGCAGCTCCAGGCAAACAGGGGGTCCCTACGAGCAGTACTTC; cdr3_aa: CASSSRQTGGPYEQYF
j_call: TRBJ2-5; d_call: TRBD2; v_call: TRBV5-4; clone_size: .; cdr3_nt: TGTGCCAGCAGCTTGGACCTAGCGGAAGAGACCCAGTACTTC; cdr3_aa: CASSLDLAEETQYF
j_call: TRBJ1-2; d_call: .; v_call: TRBV28; clone_size: .; cdr3_nt: TGTGCCAGCTGGGAGGTGAAGGGGCGAACCAAATATGGCTACACCTTC; cdr3_aa: CASWEVKGRTKYGYTF
j_call: TRBJ2-2; d_call: .; v_call: TRBV7-3; clone_size: once; cdr3_nt: TGTGCCAGCAGCTTCAGGGACACAAGTACCGGGGAGCTGTTTTTT; cdr3_aa: CASSFRDTSTGELFF
j_call: TRBJ2-3; d_call: .; v_call: TRBV7-3; clone_size: once; cdr3_nt: TGTGCCAGCAGCTCTTCGACAGATACGCAGTATTTT; cdr3_aa: CASSSSTDTQYF
j_call: TRBJ1-2; d_call: TRBD1; v_call: TRBV7-2; clone_size: .; cdr3_nt: TGTGCCAGCAGCAAGACAGGGAACCTCTATGGCTACACCTTC; cdr3_aa: CASSKTGNLYGYTF
j_call: TRBJ2-3; d_call: TRBD2; v_call: TRBV7-3; clone_size: .; cdr3_nt: TGTGCCAGCAGCTCCAGACTAGCGGGAGAGACAGATACGCAGTATTTT; cdr3_aa: CASSSRLAGETDTQYF
j_call: TRBJ1-5; d_call: .; v_call: TRBV6-1; clone_size: .; cdr3_nt: TGTGCCAGCGGGGGGACACCGAATCAGCCCCAGCATTTT; cdr3_aa: CASGGTPNQPQHF
j_call: TRBJ2-5; d_call: .; v_call: TRBV5-1; clone_size: .; cdr3_nt: TGCGCCAGCAGCTTTCAGGGGTCTAGCGAAGAGACCCAGTACTTC; cdr3_aa: CASSFQGSSEETQYF
j_call: TRBJ1-1; d_call: .; v_call: TRBV28; clone_size: few; cdr3_nt: TGTGCCAGCAGTACGTGGGGCGCGGTGACTGAAGCTTTCTTT; cdr3_aa: CASSTWGAVTEAFF
j_call: TRBJ1-2; d_call: .; v_call: TRBV6-4; clone_size: .; cdr3_nt: TGTGCCAGCAGTGACCCGGTTGCTAACTATGGCTACACCTTC; cdr3_aa: CASSDPVANYGYTF
j_call: TRBJ2-5; d_call: .; v_call: TRBV5-5; clone_size: .; cdr3_nt: TGTGCCAGCAGCTTGGGGGCCATCCAAGAGACCCAGTACTTC; cdr3_aa: CASSLGAIQETQYF
j_call: TRBJ2-1; d_call: TRBD1; v_call: TRBV6-6; clone_size: .; cdr3_nt: TGTGCCAGCAGCCGGACAGGGGGCCCCTACAATGAGCAGTTCTTC; cdr3_aa: CASSRTGGPYNEQFF
j_call: TRBJ1-4; d_call: .; v_call: TRBV7-9; clone_size: .; cdr3_nt: TGTGCCAGCACTTTGGTCAGGGGCGGTTTTAATGAAAAACTGTTTTTT; cdr3_aa: CASTLVRGGFNEKLFF
j_call: TRBJ1-1; d_call: TRBD1; v_call: TRBV7-8; clone_size: .; cdr3_nt: TGTGCCAGCAGCTTACGGGACAGGGTAGGGACTGAAGCTTTCTTT; cdr3_aa: CASSLRDRVGTEAFF
j_call: TRBJ2-3; d_call: .; v_call: TRBV5-1; clone_size: .; cdr3_nt: TGCGCCAGCAGCTTGGCGGGCGAGGATACGCAGTATTTT; cdr3_aa: CASSLAGEDTQYF
j_call: TRBJ2-3; d_call: .; v_call: TRBV9; clone_size: .; cdr3_nt: TGTGCCAGCAGTTACACGCTCGGGGCTGGTACAGATACGCAGTATTTT; cdr3_aa: CASSYTLGAGTDTQYF
j_call: TRBJ2-1; d_call: .; v_call: TRBV5-4; clone_size: .; cdr3_nt: TGTGCCAGCAGCGTGCGCGGGGAAGGTTACGAGCAGTTCTTC; cdr3_aa: CASSVRGEGYEQFF
j_call: TRBJ2-1; d_call: .; v_call: TRBV27; clone_size: .; cdr3_nt: TGTGCCAGCAGTTTATGGGGGCCCAACTCCTACAATGAGCAGTTCTTC; cdr3_aa: CASSLWGPNSYNEQFF
j_call: TRBJ1-5; d_call: .; v_call: TRBV19; clone_size: once; cdr3_nt: TGTGCCAGTAGTACCCGGGCCAATCAGCCCCAGCATTTT; cdr3_aa: CASSTRANQPQHF
j_call: TRBJ2-3; d_call: TRBD2; v_call: TRBV5-4; clone_size: .; cdr3_nt: TGTGCCAGCAGCGGTAGCGGGACCACAACAGATACGCAGTATTTT; cdr3_aa: CASSGSGTTTDTQYF
j_call: TRBJ2-2; d_call: .; v_call: TRBV29-1; clone_size: .; cdr3_nt: TGCACCATTCGTCGGGGCGGGAACACCGGGGAGCTGTTTTTT; cdr3_aa: CTIRRGGNTGELFF
j_call: TRBJ2-1; d_call: TRBD2; v_call: TRBV9; clone_size: .; cdr3_nt: TGTGCCAGCAGCGCCATAGCGGGAGGGATCAATGAGCAGTTCTTC; cdr3_aa: CASSAIAGGINEQFF
j_call: TRBJ2-7; d_call: .; v_call: TRBV11-1; clone_size: .; cdr3_nt: TGTGCCAGCAGCTATGGGGACCCCATACTGGCGTACGAGCAGTACTTC; cdr3_aa: CASSYGDPILAYEQYF
j_call: TRBJ2-7; d_call: .; v_call: TRBV28; clone_size: .; cdr3_nt: TGTGCCAGCACCCCGAGGGGACGGCCGATTTCCTACGAGCAGTACTTC; cdr3_aa: CASTPRGRPISYEQYF
j_call: TRBJ2-4; d_call: TRBD2; v_call: TRBV4-1; clone_size: .; cdr3_nt: TGCGCCAGCAGCCAAGATGAAGTGCGGATAGCGGGAGCGGGTAACATTCAGTACTTC; cdr3_aa: CASSQDEVRIAGAGNIQYF
j_call: TRBJ2-1; d_call: .; v_call: TRBV4-2; clone_size: .; cdr3_nt: TGTGCCAGCAGCTCCTTCGCCTACAATGAGCAGTTCTTC; cdr3_aa: CASSSFAYNEQFF
j_call: TRBJ2-1; d_call: TRBD2; v_call: TRBV9; clone_size: .; cdr3_nt: TGTGCCAGCAGCCGATCTAGCGGGAGGGTGGAGGAGCAGTTCTTC; cdr3_aa: CASSRSSGRVEEQFF
j_call: TRBJ1-3; d_call: .; v_call: TRBV6-6; clone_size: .; cdr3_nt: TGTGCCAGCAGCGCGGAATGGTACACCATATATTTT; cdr3_aa: CASSAEWYTIYF
j_call: TRBJ1-1; d_call: .; v_call: TRBV6-1; clone_size: .; cdr3_nt: TGTGCCAGCAGTGATTTGGGTGGAGGCACTGAAGCTTTCTTT; cdr3_aa: CASSDLGGGTEAFF
j_call: TRBJ2-2; d_call: TRBD2; v_call: TRBV4-1; clone_size: .; cdr3_nt: TGCGCCAGCAGCCAAGGCTTGACTAGCGGGAGCCCAAGGACTAGGGGGGAGCTGTTTTTT; cdr3_aa: CASSQGLTSGSPRTRGELFF
j_call: TRBJ2-5; d_call: .; v_call: TRBV5-4; clone_size: .; cdr3_nt: TGTGCCAGCAGCGGAGGGATGGGGACTCGCACCCAGTACTTC; cdr3_aa: CASSGGMGTRTQYF
j_call: TRBJ2-3; d_call: TRBD2; v_call: TRBV4-2; clone_size: .; cdr3_nt: TGTGCCAGCAGCCAAAGTGGGCTAGCGGGGGTGGATACGCAGTATTTT; cdr3_aa: CASSQSGLAGVDTQYF
j_call: TRBJ2-7; d_call: TRBD1; v_call: TRBV29-1; clone_size: .; cdr3_nt: TGCAGCGTTATAAAGGCCGACAGGGTTTACGAGCAGTACTTC; cdr3_aa: CSVIKADRVYEQYF
j_call: TRBJ1-1; d_call: .; v_call: TRBV18; clone_size: .; cdr3_nt: TGTGCCAGCTCACCGCAAAGAGTTGGGGGGGCTTTCTTT; cdr3_aa: CASSPQRVGGAFF
j_call: TRBJ1-3; d_call: TRBD1; v_call: TRBV15; clone_size: .; cdr3_nt: TGTGCCACCAGCAGGGACAGGGCGGACACCATATATTTT; cdr3_aa: CATSRDRADTIYF
j_call: TRBJ2-3; d_call: TRBD2; v_call: TRBV13; clone_size: .; cdr3_nt: TGTGCCAGCAGCTTGTCCCTTTTACTAGCGGGAGACACAGATACGCAGTATTTT; cdr3_aa: CASSLSLLLAGDTDTQYF
j_call: TRBJ1-1; d_call: .; v_call: TRBV7-3; clone_size: .; cdr3_nt: TGTGCCAGCAGCTTAAGCAGGGAGGCCACGGCTTTCTTT; cdr3_aa: CASSLSREATAFF
j_call: TRBJ1-2; d_call: .; v_call: TRBV18; clone_size: .; cdr3_nt: TGTGCCAGCTCACCTACAGGACAGAACAACTATGGCTACACCTTC; cdr3_aa: CASSPTGQNNYGYTF
j_call: TRBJ2-1; d_call: .; v_call: TRBV5-5; clone_size: .; cdr3_nt: TGTGCCAGCACCCCGAGGGACCCTTCCTACAATGAGCAGTTCTTC; cdr3_aa: CASTPRDPSYNEQFF
j_call: TRBJ1-2; d_call: TRBD1; v_call: TRBV6-5; clone_size: .; cdr3_nt: TGTGCCAGCAGCTCACCTAGACAGGGGGACTATGGCTACACCTTC; cdr3_aa: CASSSPRQGDYGYTF
j_call: TRBJ1-6; d_call: .; v_call: TRBV7-9; clone_size: .; cdr3_nt: TGTGCCAGCAGCTTAGTAGCCGGGGGAGGCTCACCCCTCCACTTT; cdr3_aa: CASSLVAGGGSPLHF
j_call: TRBJ1-3; d_call: .; v_call: TRBV7-9; clone_size: .; cdr3_nt: TGTGCCAGCAGCTTAGAAGTGTGGACCATATATTTT; cdr3_aa: CASSLEVWTIYF
j_call: TRBJ2-1; d_call: TRBD2; v_call: TRBV6-5; clone_size: .; cdr3_nt: TGTGCCAGCAGCCAAGCTAGCGGGAGGGTCTATGAGCAGTTCTTC; cdr3_aa: CASSQASGRVYEQFF
j_call: TRBJ1-1; d_call: .; v_call: TRBV7-9; clone_size: .; cdr3_nt: TGTGCCAGCAGGAATCCGGGGGGACGGGGGAACACTGAAGCTTTCTTT; cdr3_aa: CASRNPGGRGNTEAFF
j_call: TRBJ2-3; d_call: TRBD2; v_call: TRBV7-9; clone_size: .; cdr3_nt: TGTGCCAGCAGGAGACTAGCGGGGTCCGCTAGCACAGATACGCAGTATTTT; cdr3_aa: CASRRLAGSASTDTQYF